This entry lists 7 T cell receptor beta chains sequenced from one sample in a study of T cell responses to AZD1222 COVID-19 vaccine. Measured with immunoSEQ multiplex PCR; TCRdb has only the in-frame clones, and not every one. Of approximately 150,000 clones in the sample, about 89% are singletons; the top ten hold approximately 1.3%. The sample was peripheral blood, taken 28 days after the second AZD1222 dose. These receptors all come from an adult who received the AZD1222 COVID-19 vaccine.

This sequence joins TRBV10-3 and TRBJ2-2; 8 bases map to TRBD2. The CDR3 sequence is 15 residues long. CDR1 and CDR2 (germline): ENHRY, SYGVKD. The trim removed 6 bases at V and 5 bases at J, leaving 8 bases unmatched. In DNA form, the CDR3 reads TGTGCCATCAGGGGGGGACTAGAGAGTACCGGGGAGCTGTTTTTT. Protein product: CAIRGGLESTGELFF.

This chain connects TRBV5-4 to TRBJ2-1; TRBD2 matches 9 bases. CDR3 size: 17 residues. Germline-derived CDR1 and CDR2 are SGHNT and YYREEE (reference sequence). V lost 4 bases to trimming and J lost 5 bases; unmatched junction nucleotides: 13. The CDR3 region is CASSPPGGRGGNNEQFF. CDR3 nucleotides: TGTGCCAGCAGCCCCCCGGGTGGGCGGGGGGGCAACAATGAGCAGTTCTTC.

The genes are TRBV19 and TRBJ1-2, with a tentative D call TRBD1 (6 bases). The CDR3 runs 14 residues. V shed 7 bases and J shed 4 bases, with 16 bases lying between them. Germline V gene sequence: CDR1 LNHDA, CDR2 SQIVND (reference sequence). The DNA for the CDR3 is TGTGCCAGTAACCCGGACAGAACCGGCTATGGCTACACCTTC. Residues: CASNPDRTGYGYTF.

The chain couples TRBV6-2 or TRBV6-3 to TRBJ2-4; D gene uncertain. Germline CDR1 and CDR2: MNHEY and SVGEGT. The CDR3 length is 16 residues. Trimming cost V 2 bases and J 0 bases, with 11 bases left between them. The CDR3 spells CASSYVGGPAKNIQYF. In nucleotides, the CDR3 is TGTGCCAGCAGTTACGTGGGCGGCCCAGCCAAAAACATTCAGTACTTC.

V usage is TRBV6-6 and J usage is TRBJ2-7; 10 bases are shared with TRBD2. The germline V gene has CDR1 MNHNY and CDR2 SVGAGI (reference sequence). The trim removed 2 bases at V and 0 bases at J, leaving 4 bases unmatched. The CDR3 is made up of 16 amino acids. This CDR3 reads CASSYGLAESSYEQYF. CDR3 nucleotide sequence: TGTGCCAGCAGTTACGGACTAGCGGAAAGCTCCTACGAGCAGTACTTC.

V usage is TRBV5-6 and J usage is TRBJ1-4; D is ambiguous. Trimming took 4 bases from V and 3 from J, leaving 13 bases between them. The CDR3 is made up of 15 amino acids. Germline CDR1 SGHDT, CDR2 YYEEEE. CDR3 sequence (DNA): TGTGCCAGCAGCGTGAACAGTTTAGCTAATGAAAAACTGTTTTTT. This sequence encodes CASSVNSLANEKLFF.

The chain carries TRBV5-1 and TRBJ2-1, with D possibly being TRBD1 or TRBD2 (5 bases each). This CDR3 has 15 residues. The ends were cut back, 7 bases at V and 0 bases at J, with 14 bases in the middle. CDR1 and CDR2 from the germline V gene are SGHRS and YFSETQ. CDR3 loop: CASSMGTHSYNEQFF. DNA of the CDR3: TGCGCCAGCTCCATGGGGACCCACTCCTACAATGAGCAGTTCTTC.